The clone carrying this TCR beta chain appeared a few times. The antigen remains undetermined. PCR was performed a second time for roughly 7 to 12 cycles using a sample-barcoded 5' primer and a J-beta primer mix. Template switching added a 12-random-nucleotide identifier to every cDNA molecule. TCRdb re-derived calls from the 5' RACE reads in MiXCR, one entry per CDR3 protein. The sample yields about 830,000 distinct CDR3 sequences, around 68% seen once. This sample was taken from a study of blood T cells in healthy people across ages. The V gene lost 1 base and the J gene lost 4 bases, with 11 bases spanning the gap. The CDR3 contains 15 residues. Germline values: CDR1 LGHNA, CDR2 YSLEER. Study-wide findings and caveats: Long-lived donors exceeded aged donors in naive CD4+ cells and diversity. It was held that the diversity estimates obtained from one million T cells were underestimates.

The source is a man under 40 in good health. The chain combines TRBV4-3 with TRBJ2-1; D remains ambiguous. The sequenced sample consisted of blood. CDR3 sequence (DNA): TGCGCCAGCAGCCAAGTTTTGCGTGAATACAATGAGCAGTTCTTC. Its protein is CASSQVLREYNEQFF.